Shown below are 22 T cell receptor beta chains from a single sample sequenced in a study of lung T cells in sarcoidosis with Löfgren's syndrome. TCRdb ran MiXCR on the reads and lists one entry per CDR3 protein. The sample yields more than 50,000 distinct CDR3 sequences, 21% seen once. The sequencing input was CD4+ T cells from PBMCs. These receptors were collected from a human donor with sarcoidosis (Löfgren's syndrome or another form), or a control subject (not recorded which).

The chain employs TRBV28 and TRBJ2-1; 11 nucleotides line up with TRBD2. Germline values: CDR1 MDHEN, CDR2 SYDVKM. With V trimmed by 8 bases and J by 8 bases, 5 bases remained unmatched. The CDR3 loop spans 13 amino acids. CDR3 in amino acids: CASLSGGAYEQFF. CDR3 in DNA: TGTGCCAGCCTTAGCGGGGGGGCTTATGAGCAGTTCTTC.

This clonotype occurred many times. The J gene is TRBJ2-3, the V gene TRBV6-1; possibly TRBD1 for D (6 bases). The CDR3 extends over 14 amino acids. Germline values: CDR1 MNHNS, CDR2 SASEGT. With 6 bases removed from V and 2 bases from J, the gap between germline ends came to 12 bases. This CDR3 reads CASRRDTYTDTQYF. CDR3 sequence (DNA): TGTGCCAGCAGAAGGGACACCTACACAGATACGCAGTATTTT.

With respect to this clonotype: This clone may be a read error of a much larger clone one base away. CDR3 nucleotide sequence: TGTGCCAGCAGCTTAAGTTTCATGGCTAGCGGGACCCGTCCCGGGGAGCTGTTTTTT. Translating it yields CASSLSFMASGTRPGELFF. V usage is TRBV7-8 and J usage is TRBJ2-2; 9 bases fit TRBD2. The CDR3 contains 19 residues. Germline-derived CDR1 and CDR2 are SGHVS and FQNEAQ. With 2 bases clipped from V and 6 bases from J, the junction kept 16 bases outside the gene matches. Full variable domain (outside the CDR3, taken from reference TRBV7-8 and TRBJ2-2): GAGVSQSPRYKVAKRGQDVALRCDPISGHVSLFWYQQALGQGPEFLTYFQNEAQLDKSGLPSDRFFAERPEGSVSTLKIQRTQQEDSAVYLCASSLSFMASGTRPGELFFGEGSRLTVL.

This clonotype showed up just a few times. The chain couples TRBV29-1 to TRBJ1-1; D is unclear. The V end was cut by 1 base, the J end by 5 bases, with 20 bases between. Per germline, CDR1 SQVTM and CDR2 ANQGSEA. CDR3 size: 16 residues. In DNA, the CDR3 is TGCAGCGTTGAAGGGACCGCGCCCACGGGAGTAACTGAAGCTTTCTTT. Translating it yields CSVEGTAPTGVTEAFF. The variable domain in full, with the rest retrieved from reference TRBV29-1 and TRBJ1-1, is SAVISQKPSRDICQRGTSLTIQCQVDSQVTMMFWYRQQPGQSLTLIATANQGSEATYESGFVIDKFPISRPNLTFSTLTVSNMSPEDSSIYLCSVEGTAPTGVTEAFFGQGTRLTVV.

A single count supports this clonotype. A read error may be the cause here, since a much bigger clone is one base away. The chain carries TRBV4-2 and TRBJ2-1; tentatively, D is TRBD1 or TRBD2 (5 bases each). The CDR3 sequence is 13 residues long. Trimming removed 1 base at V and 8 bases at J, with 9 bases between. Germline V gives CDR1 LGHNA, CDR2 YNFKEQ. The CDR3 DNA sequence: TGTGCCAGCAGCCAAGCGTGGGGGTATGAGCAGTTCTTC. As protein: CASSQAWGYEQFF.

This clonotype appeared many times. The V and J genes are TRBV28 and TRBJ2-2; 9 nucleotides match TRBD1. V shed 2 bases, J shed 5 bases, and the junction held 3 bases outside the gene matches. The CDR3 runs to 15 residues. Germline V gene lookup returns CDR1 MDHEN and CDR2 SYDVKM. The CDR3 here is CASSLTGGWTGELFF. The CDR3 coding sequence is TGTGCCAGCAGTTTAACAGGGGGCTGGACCGGGGAGCTGTTTTTT.

V usage is TRBV18 and J usage is TRBJ1-1, with D tentatively TRBD1 (5 bases). CDR3 size: 14 residues. V was cut by 6 bases and J by 0 bases, with 11 bases left in between. CDR1 is KGHSH, CDR2 LQKENI, per germline. Written as DNA, the CDR3 is TGTGCCAGCTCTTCGGGACGGATGAACACTGAAGCTTTCTTT. Its protein is CASSSGRMNTEAFF.

This clonotype has only a few counts. This rearrangement joins TRBV2 to TRBJ1-6, with D uncertain. V was shortened by 6 bases and J by 7 bases, with 10 bases between the two germline ends. This CDR3 is 13 amino acids long. Germline-derived CDR1 and CDR2 are SNHLY and FYNNEI. The CDR3: CASRPPPNSPLHF. The CDR3 DNA follows: TGTGCCAGCAGGCCCCCCCCGAATTCACCCCTCCACTTT.

The rearrangement uses TRBV6-1 and TRBJ2-7; D not certain. The CDR3 spans 13 residues. With 8 bases removed from V and 6 bases from J, the gap between germline ends came to 17 bases. Germline CDR1 MNHNS, CDR2 SASEGT. The CDR3 nucleotides are TGTGCCAGCGGATCCTATCAGGAGCTCGAGCAGTACGTC. Amino acids: CASGSYQELEQYV.

This clonotype was seen at least ten times. The chain's CDR3 is CASSQDEGFPTDTQYF. In DNA form, the CDR3 reads TGCGCCAGCAGCCAAGATGAGGGGTTTCCCACAGATACGCAGTATTTT. V and J are TRBV4-1 and TRBJ2-3; D possibly matches TRBD1 or TRBD2 (5 bases each). Per the germline V gene, CDR1 is MGHRA and CDR2 is YSYEKL. Trimming took 0 bases from V and 2 from J, leaving 12 bases between them. The CDR3 consists of 16 residues.

This clonotype was seen ten or more times. The chain couples TRBV6-6 to TRBJ2-7; D is ambiguous. The CDR3 runs 12 residues. Germline V CDR1 and CDR2: MNHNY, SVGAGI (reference sequence). Trimming removed 0 bases at V and 7 bases at J, with 7 bases between. CDR3 region: CASSYSSREQYF. The DNA for the CDR3 is TGTGCCAGCAGTTACTCCTCTAGGGAGCAGTACTTC.

In this sample, this clonotype turned up a few times. This chain joins TRBV7-2 and TRBJ1-2; TRBD1 matches at 8 bases. This CDR3 has 13 residues. Trimming cost V 4 bases and J 4 bases; bases outside gene matches: 2. The V gene's germline CDR1 is SGHTA and CDR2 FQGNSA. The CDR3 coding sequence is TGTGCCAGCAGCTCGGGACAGGCCTATGGCTACACCTTC. Translating it yields CASSSGQAYGYTF.

The chain employs TRBV7-9 and TRBJ2-3; 7 positions agree with TRBD1. The ends lost 5 bases at V and 2 bases at J; junction bases unmatched: 16. This CDR3 comprises 18 residues. Germline V gene sequence: CDR1 SEHNR, CDR2 FQNEAQ (reference sequence). This chain's CDR3 is CASSLPNLRQGFTDTQYF. CDR3 nucleotides: TGTGCCAGCAGCCTCCCGAATTTGAGACAGGGTTTCACAGATACGCAGTATTTT.

Comment on this clonotype: One junction end does not reproduce the germline sequence, and a read error may be involved. The chain has TRBV7-9 and TRBJ1-1; no clear D. Germline CDR1 and CDR2: SEHNR and FQNEAQ (reference sequence). The length of the CDR3 is 12 residues. The CDR3 DNA sequence: TGTGCCAGCAGCTTATCGGTATTCGAAGCCTTCTTT. Its protein is CASSLSVFEAFF. The whole variable domain, filled in from reference TRBV7-9 and TRBJ1-1, reads DTGVSQNPRHKITKRGQNVTFRCDPISEHNRLYWYRQTLGQGPEFLTYFQNEAQLEKSRLLSDRFSAERPKGSFSTLEIQRTEQGDSAMYLCASSLSVFEAFFGQGTRLTVV.

This sequence joins TRBV24-1 and TRBJ1-5, with D perhaps TRBD1 (5 bases). The CDR3 length is 15 residues. V was clipped by 4 bases and J by 6 bases, with 15 bases between them. From germline, CDR1 is KGHDR and CDR2 SFDVKD. The CDR3 sequence: CATSDPRGRGQPQHF. In DNA form, the CDR3 reads TGTGCCACCAGTGACCCTCGGGGAAGGGGTCAGCCCCAGCATTTT.

The V gene is TRBV28, the J gene TRBJ2-5; D remains ambiguous. CDR3 length: 14 residues. CDR1 is MDHEN and CDR2 is SYDVKM in the germline V gene. Deletions cut 1 base from V and 6 bases from J, with 12 bases between. In nucleotides, the CDR3 is TGTGCCAGCAGTTTATCTGGCGATGGAAAGACCCAGTACTTC. It yields the protein CASSLSGDGKTQYF.

Ten or more counts support this clonotype. The chain carries TRBV7-8 and TRBJ2-1; a weak D match, TRBD2 (5 bases). CDR1 and CDR2 from the germline V gene are SGHVS and FQNEAQ. Trimming stripped 0 bases from V and 4 bases from J, with 13 bases between. The CDR3 runs 16 residues. CDR3 region: CASSLAPSFAYNEQFF. The CDR3 DNA is TGTGCCAGCAGCTTAGCGCCTAGCTTCGCGTACAATGAGCAGTTCTTC.

In its sample, this clonotype was seen many times. The V and J genes are TRBV27 and TRBJ2-3; weak D call: TRBD2 (7 bases). The CDR3 length is 18 residues. The germline V gene has CDR1 MNHEY and CDR2 SMNVEV (reference sequence). V lost 4 bases, J lost 2 bases, and 22 bases lay in between. CDR3 DNA: TGTGCCAGCAGTTCTATACCCCTTGGCGGGGGCCTCACAGATACGCAGTATTTT. Amino acids: CASSSIPLGGGLTDTQYF.

This clonotype came up many times. The V call is TRBV20-1, the J call TRBJ2-2, with 11 bases fitting TRBD2. Germline CDR1 reads DFQATT; CDR2 reads SNEGSKA (reference sequence). J was trimmed by 5 bases and V by 4 bases; bases with no gene match: 3. This CDR3 has 14 residues. The CDR3 nucleotides read TGCAGTGCTATAGCGGGGGGGACTACCGGGGAGCTGTTTTTT. It codes for CSAIAGGTTGELFF.

Worth noting for this clonotype: A read error may be the cause here, since a much bigger clone is one base away. The chain combines TRBV10-3 with TRBJ2-3, with 7 bases lining up with TRBD2. The trim removed 3 bases at V and 2 bases at J, leaving 8 bases unmatched. Germline V gives CDR1 ENHRY, CDR2 SYGVKD. The CDR3 spans 16 residues. In DNA form, the CDR3 reads TGTGCCATCAGTGAAACTGGCGGGGGAAACACAGATACGCAGTATTTT. Translating it yields CAISETGGGNTDTQYF.

This clonotype was counted many times. The chain carries TRBV20-1 and TRBJ1-4, with D possibly TRBD1 on 5 matching bases. Germline CDR1 reads DFQATT; CDR2 reads SNEGSKA (reference sequence). This CDR3 region has 15 residues. Between the trimmed V and J ends, which lost 6 bases and 8 bases, there was a span of 22 bases. CDR3 bases: TGCAGTGCCCAAGATGGGACCCGAAGAGAGGAAAAACTGTTTTTT. This sequence encodes CSAQDGTRREEKLFF.

Worth noting for this clonotype: A read error may explain this, as a much larger clone is one base away. The V call is TRBV20-1, the J call TRBJ2-3; tentative D call: TRBD2 (5 bases). The germline CDR1 and CDR2 sequences are DFQATT and SNEGSKA (reference sequence). This CDR3 region has 12 residues. Trimming took 6 bases from V and 3 from J, leaving 10 bases between them. The CDR3 DNA sequence: TGCAGTGCGCGCAGGAGGACAGATACGCAGTATTTT. Encoded protein: CSARRRTDTQYF.